Each of the 22 T cell receptor beta chains below was sequenced from the same sample in a study of T cell clonality in common variable immunodeficiency. These receptors have no identified antigens. Notes on the study in general: In common variable immunodeficiency, TCR beta chains reportedly carried fewer deletions and N-nucleotide insertions.

Here immunoSEQ multiplex PCR was the method, and the copy in TCRdb shows in-frame clones only, minus some. Altogether 6,500 to 8,500 clones were found in the sample, and no singletons occur. Sequencing used peripheral blood mononuclear cells. The receptor source for this set is a human donor with common variable immunodeficiency.

Worth noting for this clone: The read stops 3 residues short of the end of the CDR3; the missing end is completed from the germline J gene. The chain uses TRBV19 and TRBJ2-7; 12 nucleotides line up with TRBD2. V dropped 3 bases and J dropped 2; count of bases not matched to a gene: 2. The CDR3 is made up of 15 amino acids. Germline CDR1 and CDR2: LNHDA and SQIVND (reference sequence). CDR3 DNA, as far as it was read: TGTGCCAGTAGTATGCGACTAGCGGGGGCCTACGAG. This translates into CASSMRLAGAYE. The whole CDR3 region reads CASSMRLAGAYEQYF.

This clone has only a few counts. The read terminates 3 residues ahead of where the CDR3 ends, so the germline J gene completes it. This sequence joins TRBV29-1 and TRBJ2-7, with D tentatively TRBD1 (5 bases). The germline gives CDR1 SQVTM, CDR2 ANQGSEA. Trimming removed 1 base at V and 3 bases at J, with 10 bases between. The CDR3 contains 13 residues. The sequenced CDR3 bases are TGCAGCGTTGAAGGATCAGGGTACTACGAG. This encodes CSVEGSGYYE. The entire CDR3 is CSVEGSGYYEQYF.

This clone was counted a few times. The read stops 3 residues short of the end of the CDR3; the missing end is completed from the germline J gene. This chain links TRBV10-2 with TRBJ1-5, with TRBD1 as a possible D gene (5 bases). The CDR3 runs to 14 residues. The V gene lost 4 bases and the J gene lost 4 bases, with 11 bases spanning the gap. Germline V CDR1 and CDR2: WSHSY, SAAADI. The DNA read from the CDR3 is TGCGCCAGCAGTGGGCAGGGAGGGAATCAGCCC. It translates to CASSGQGGNQP. The CDR3, in full, reads CASSGQGGNQPQHF.

This clone occurred a few times. The read halts 3 residues ahead of the CDR3 end, with the missing end drawn from the germline J gene. J is TRBJ2-6 and V is TRBV18; maybe TRBD2 (5 bases). V lost 6 bases and J lost 2, with 8 bases in between. Germline V CDR1 and CDR2: KGHSH, LQKENI. This CDR3 is 14 amino acids long. The CDR3 is CASSERAGANVLTF. The covered CDR3 bases are TGTGCCAGCTCCGAGAGGGCTGGGGCCAACGTC. The full variable domain, its missing parts supplied by reference TRBV18 and TRBJ2-6, is NAGVMQNPRHLVRRRGQEARLRCSPMKGHSHVYWYRQLPEEGLKFMVYLQKENIIDESGMPKERFSAEFPKEGPSILRIQQVVRGDSAAYFCASSERAGANVLTFGAGSRLTVL.

There are a few counts of this clone. The sequence runs out 3 residues before the end of the CDR3; the remainder is reconstructed from the germline J gene. This sequence joins TRBV19 and TRBJ2-1; 12 positions agree with TRBD2. The germline V gene has CDR1 LNHDA and CDR2 SQIVND (reference sequence). V gave up 9 bases and J gave up 4 bases; unmatched junction bases: 7. The CDR3 sequence is 15 residues long. The CDR3 DNA, read in part, is TGTGCCAGCTGTAGGACTAGCGGGATGTACAATGAG. It codes for CASCRTSGMYNE. The full CDR3 is CASCRTSGMYNEQFF.

Concerning this clone: The read gets to within 3 residues of the CDR3 end, and the germline J gene fills in the rest. The chain links TRBV7-9 to TRBJ1-4, with 7 bases that match TRBD1. The CDR3 covers 14 residues. The V segment lost 1 base and the J segment 5 bases; nucleotides outside the gene matches: 1. CDR1 SEHNR and CDR2 FQNEAQ come from the germline V gene (reference sequence). CDR3 DNA (partial): TGTGCCAGCAGCTTAGAAGGGGGCAATGAAAAA. Encoded protein: CASSLEGGNEK. In full, the CDR3 reads CASSLEGGNEKLFF.

As for this clone: The read halts 3 residues ahead of the CDR3 end, with the missing end drawn from the germline J gene. V gene TRBV18 combines with J gene TRBJ1-4; the match to TRBD1 covers 10 bases. Trimming at V came to 3 bases and at J to 7 bases, leaving 11 bases not matched to a gene. The germline CDR1 and CDR2 sequences are KGHSH and LQKENI. The CDR3 runs 17 residues. CDR3 protein: CASSPMMGQGNSEKLFF. The CDR3 DNA, read in part, is TGTGCCAGCTCACCGATGATGGGACAGGGGAATTCTGAAAAA.

Remarks on this clone: The CDR3 end falls 3 residues outside the read, so it is completed with the germline J gene. J is TRBJ2-7 and V is TRBV7-9, with D possibly TRBD1 on 6 matching bases. V gave up 5 bases and J gave up 5 bases, with 19 bases separating them. The CDR3 runs to 15 residues. From germline, CDR1 is SEHNR and CDR2 FQNEAQ (reference sequence). The CDR3 loop reads CASSGRDKVDDEQYF. CDR3 DNA, as far as it was read: TGTGCCAGCAGCGGCCGGGACAAGGTGGACGACGAG.

As for this clone: Coverage ceases 3 residues before the CDR3 finishes, and the germline J gene fills in the end. The chain combines TRBV7-8 with TRBJ2-7; TRBD1 might be the D (6 bases). The CDR3 has 14 amino acids. The V gene's germline CDR1 is SGHVS and CDR2 FQNEAQ. The V end lost 2 bases, the J end lost 2 bases, and 10 bases lay between the germline ends. The DNA read from the CDR3 is TGTGCCAGCAGCTTACAGGGGATGACCTACGAG. Amino acids: CASSLQGMTYE. The whole CDR3 is CASSLQGMTYEQYF.

Remarks on this clone: The read is 3 residues too short to cover the CDR3 end, so that end is filled in from the germline J gene. The V call is TRBV19, the J call TRBJ1-5, with D possibly TRBD1 on 5 matching bases. In germline, CDR1 is LNHDA, CDR2 SQIVND (reference sequence). Trimming removed 7 bases from V and 3 bases from J, with 7 bases in between. This CDR3 is 12 amino acids long. The CDR3 here is CASMGPNQPQHF. CDR3 DNA, as far as it was read: TGTGCCAGTATGGGGCCCAATCAGCCC.

A remark on this clone: The CDR3 goes on 3 residues after the read ends, and that part is filled in from the germline J gene. The chain couples TRBV18 to TRBJ1-2; a possible D gene is TRBD1 (6 bases). The CDR3 loop spans 17 amino acids. Germline lookup yields CDR1 KGHSH and CDR2 LQKENI. Trimming left V 3 bases short and J 4 bases short, with 21 bases between. The sequenced CDR3 bases are TGTGCCAGCTCACCGTCGTCACAGGGAACGTTACTCTATGGC. It codes for CASSPSSQGTLLYG. The entire CDR3 protein is CASSPSSQGTLLYGYTF.

In its sample, this clone was seen a few times. The read stops 3 residues short of the end of the CDR3; the missing end is completed from the germline J gene. This rearrangement joins TRBV7-9 to TRBJ2-3; D may be TRBD2 (5 bases). The V end lost 1 base, the J end lost 0 bases, and 8 bases lay between the germline ends. This CDR3 is built from 15 residues. The V gene's germline CDR1 is SEHNR and CDR2 FQNEAQ (reference sequence). CDR3 DNA, as far as it was read: TGTGCCAGCAGCTTAGACGGGGTTAGCACAGATACG. Its protein product is CASSLDGVSTDT. The whole CDR3 reads CASSLDGVSTDTQYF.

Regarding this clone: Coverage ceases 3 residues before the CDR3 finishes, and the germline J gene fills in the end. The V gene is TRBV7-2, the J gene TRBJ1-5; no clear D. The CDR3 spans 13 residues. The V end was cut by 2 bases, the J end by 3 bases, with 5 bases between. The germline CDR1 and CDR2 sequences are SGHTA and FQGNSA. The sequenced CDR3 bases are TGTGCCAGCAGCTTACGGGTCAATCAGCCC. This translates into CASSLRVNQP. The full CDR3 reads CASSLRVNQPQHF.

About this clone itself: The read halts 3 residues ahead of the CDR3 end, with the missing end drawn from the germline J gene. V gene TRBV7-9 combines with J gene TRBJ1-2; 9 nucleotides align to TRBD1. The CDR3 runs 14 residues. Germline lookup yields CDR1 SEHNR and CDR2 FQNEAQ (reference sequence). Losses at the gene ends were 5 bases for V and 1 base for J; bases not matched to a gene: 2. This CDR3 reads CASSPGQGNYGYTF. CDR3 DNA, as far as it was read: TGTGCCAGCAGCCCGGGACAGGGTAACTATGGC.

This clone was detected a few times. The CDR3 end lies 3 residues beyond the end of the read and is filled in from the germline J gene. The chain recombines TRBV30 with TRBJ2-1, with D unresolved. With 5 bases removed from V and 7 bases from J, the gap between germline ends came to 9 bases. The CDR3 has 11 amino acids. Germline CDR1 GTSNPN, CDR2 SVGIG (reference sequence). CDR3 protein: CAWLLSNEQFF. The part of the CDR3 DNA that was read is TGTGCCTGGCTTCTCAGTAATGAG.

The part of the CDR3 DNA that was read is TGTGCCAGCAGTGAGACAGGCCCCCATCAGCCC. Encoded protein: CASSETGPHQP. The CDR3 as a whole reads CASSETGPHQPQHF. The rearrangement joins TRBV6-2 or TRBV6-3 to TRBJ1-5; weak D call: TRBD1 (6 bases). The CDR3 is cut off 3 residues early in the read; its end comes from the germline J gene. Germline V lookup: CDR1 MNHEY, CDR2 SVGEGT. V was cut by 5 bases and J by 5 bases, with 13 bases left in between. There are 14 residues in the CDR3.

As for this clone: The missing CDR3 end, 3 residues past where the read stops, is filled in from the germline J gene. This chain joins TRBV29-1 and TRBJ1-2; 8 nucleotides align to TRBD1. From germline, CDR1 is SQVTM and CDR2 ANQGSEA. This CDR3 region has 13 residues. This chain's CDR3 is CSARTKTGEGYTF. The CDR3 bases that were read are TGCAGCGCCCGAACCAAGACAGGGGAGGGC.

This clone was detected only a few times. The CDR3 loop reads CASSFRVEKETQYF. CDR3 DNA, as far as it was read: TGCGCCAGCAGCTTCCGGGTTGAGAAAGAGACC. The chain carries TRBV5-1 and TRBJ2-5; D unclear. The DNA ends 3 residues before the CDR3 does, and the rest of the CDR3 is filled in from the germline J gene. Per germline, CDR1 SGHRS and CDR2 YFSETQ. Between the trimmed V and J ends, which lost 2 bases and 3 bases, there was a span of 11 bases. This CDR3 has 14 amino acids.

This clone was detected only a few times. The read ends 3 residues early relative to the CDR3; the germline J gene fills the gap. The chain joins TRBV7-2 to TRBJ2-3, with 11 bases aligning to TRBD1. V lost 5 bases to trimming and J lost 5 bases; unmatched junction nucleotides: 6. The CDR3 totals 15 residues. Germline values: CDR1 SGHTA, CDR2 FQGNSA. The CDR3 loop is CASSPGTGGVDTQYF. The covered CDR3 bases are TGTGCCAGCAGCCCCGGGACAGGGGGGGTAGATACG.

This clone was detected only a few times. The covered CDR3 bases are TGTGCCAGTAGTATTGCCGGGACAGGGGGCGGTGAGACC. Amino acid sequence: CASSIAGTGGGET. The CDR3 in full is CASSIAGTGGGETQYF. The chain uses TRBV19 and TRBJ2-5, with 12 bases lining up with TRBD1. The observed sequence ends 3 residues before the CDR3 terminus, with the missing tail filled in from the germline J gene. This CDR3 comprises 16 residues. J gave up 5 bases and V 3 bases, and 7 bases lay outside the gene matches. Germline values: CDR1 LNHDA, CDR2 SQIVND (reference sequence).

This clone has a handful of counts. The CDR3 extends 3 residues past the end of the read, so its final part is completed from the germline J gene. The chain employs TRBV7-3 and TRBJ2-1; TRBD2 matches 9 bases. The V gene end was trimmed by 4 bases and the J gene end by 6 bases; junction bases not matched to a gene: 7. The CDR3 runs to 15 residues. The V gene's germline CDR1 is SGHTA and CDR2 FQGTGA. The CDR3 bases that were read are TGTGCCAGCAGCTCGGGACTAGCTGCCCGCAATGAG. It codes for CASSSGLAARNE. The CDR3, in full, reads CASSSGLAARNEQFF.

This clone has only a few counts. With the read ending 3 residues before the CDR3 end, the germline J gene is used to fill in that end. V usage is TRBV19 and J usage is TRBJ2-1; perhaps TRBD1 as D (6 bases). Trimming removed 3 bases from V and 7 bases from J, with 13 bases in between. This CDR3 has 14 amino acids. The germline CDR1 and CDR2 sequences are LNHDA and SQIVND (reference sequence). Incomplete CDR3 DNA: TGTGCCAGTAGTATGCAGGGGTGGGGAAATGAG. Its protein product is CASSMQGWGNE. The whole CDR3 reads CASSMQGWGNEQFF.